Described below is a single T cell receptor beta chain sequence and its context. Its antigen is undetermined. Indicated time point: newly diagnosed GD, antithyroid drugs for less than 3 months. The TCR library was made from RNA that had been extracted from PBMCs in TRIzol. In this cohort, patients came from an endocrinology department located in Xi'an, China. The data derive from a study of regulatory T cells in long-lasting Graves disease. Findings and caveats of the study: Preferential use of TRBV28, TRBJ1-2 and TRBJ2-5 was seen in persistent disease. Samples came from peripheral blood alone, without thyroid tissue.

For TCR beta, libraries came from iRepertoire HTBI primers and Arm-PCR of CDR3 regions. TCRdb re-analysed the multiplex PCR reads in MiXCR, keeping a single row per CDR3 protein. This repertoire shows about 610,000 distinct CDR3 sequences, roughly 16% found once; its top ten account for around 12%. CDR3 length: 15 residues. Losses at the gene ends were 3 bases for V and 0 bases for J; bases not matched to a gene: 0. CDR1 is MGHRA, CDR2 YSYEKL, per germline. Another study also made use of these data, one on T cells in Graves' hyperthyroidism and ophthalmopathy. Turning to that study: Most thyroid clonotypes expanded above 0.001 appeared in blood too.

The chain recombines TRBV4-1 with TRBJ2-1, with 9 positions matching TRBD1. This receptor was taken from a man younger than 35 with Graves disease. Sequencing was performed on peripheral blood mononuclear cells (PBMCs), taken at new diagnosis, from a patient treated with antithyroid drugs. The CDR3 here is CASSQTGGSYNEQFF. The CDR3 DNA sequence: TGCGCCAGCAGCCAGACAGGGGGCTCCTACAATGAGCAGTTCTTC.